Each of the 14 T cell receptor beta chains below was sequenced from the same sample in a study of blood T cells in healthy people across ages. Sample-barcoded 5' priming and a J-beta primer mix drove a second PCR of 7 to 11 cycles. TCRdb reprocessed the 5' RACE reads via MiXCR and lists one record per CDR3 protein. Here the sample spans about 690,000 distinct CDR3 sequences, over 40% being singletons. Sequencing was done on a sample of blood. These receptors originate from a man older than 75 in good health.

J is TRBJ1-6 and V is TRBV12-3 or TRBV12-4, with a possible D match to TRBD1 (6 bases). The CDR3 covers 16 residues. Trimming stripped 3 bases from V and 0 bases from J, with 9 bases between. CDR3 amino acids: CASSLDSSSYNSPLHF. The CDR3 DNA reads TGTGCCAGCAGTTTGGACAGCAGCTCCTATAATTCACCCCTCCACTTT.

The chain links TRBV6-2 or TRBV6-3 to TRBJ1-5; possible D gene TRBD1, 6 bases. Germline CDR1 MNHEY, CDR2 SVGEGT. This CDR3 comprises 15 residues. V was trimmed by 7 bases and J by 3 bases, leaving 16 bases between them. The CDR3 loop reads CASTSPGGLNQPQHF. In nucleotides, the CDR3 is TGTGCCAGCACCTCCCCGGGGGGCCTCAATCAGCCCCAGCATTTT.

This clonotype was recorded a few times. The CDR3: CASSQVSSGANVLTF. The CDR3 DNA reads as TGTGCCAGCAGCCAAGTAAGCTCTGGGGCCAACGTCCTGACTTTC. V usage is TRBV3-1 and J usage is TRBJ2-6; no firm D call. V was pared by 1 base and J by 0 bases, with 4 bases between. This CDR3 spans 15 amino acids. Germline values: CDR1 LGHDT, CDR2 YNNKEL (reference sequence).

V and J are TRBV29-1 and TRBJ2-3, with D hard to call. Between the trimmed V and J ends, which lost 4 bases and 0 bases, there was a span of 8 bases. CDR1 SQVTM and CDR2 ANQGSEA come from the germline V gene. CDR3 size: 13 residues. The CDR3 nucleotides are TGCAGCGTTGTAGTGGGGAGCACAGATACGCAGTATTTT. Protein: CSVVVGSTDTQYF.

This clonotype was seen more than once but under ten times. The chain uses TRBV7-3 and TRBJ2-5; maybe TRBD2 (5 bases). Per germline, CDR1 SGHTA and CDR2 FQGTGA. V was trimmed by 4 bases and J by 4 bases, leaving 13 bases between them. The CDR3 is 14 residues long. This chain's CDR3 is CASSSTRGSETQYF. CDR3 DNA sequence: TGTGCCAGCAGCTCCACTCGGGGATCAGAGACCCAGTACTTC.

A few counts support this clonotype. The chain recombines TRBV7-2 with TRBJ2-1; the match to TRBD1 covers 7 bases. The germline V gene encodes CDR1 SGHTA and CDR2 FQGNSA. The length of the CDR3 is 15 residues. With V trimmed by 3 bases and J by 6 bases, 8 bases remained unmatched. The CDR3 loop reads CASSFRQGTSNEQFF. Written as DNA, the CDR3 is TGTGCCAGCAGCTTTAGACAGGGTACTAGCAATGAGCAGTTCTTC.

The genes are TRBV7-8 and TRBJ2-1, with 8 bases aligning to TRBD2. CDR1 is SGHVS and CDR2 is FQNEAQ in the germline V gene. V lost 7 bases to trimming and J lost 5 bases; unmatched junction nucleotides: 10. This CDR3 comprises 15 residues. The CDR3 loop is CASTLFAGGNNEQFF. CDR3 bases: TGTGCCAGCACCCTATTTGCGGGGGGAAACAATGAGCAGTTCTTC.

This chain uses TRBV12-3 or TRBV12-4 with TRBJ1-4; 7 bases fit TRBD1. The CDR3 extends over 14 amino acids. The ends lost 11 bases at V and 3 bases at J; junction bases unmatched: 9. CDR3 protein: CAGNRQGPNEKLFF. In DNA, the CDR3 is TGTGCCGGCAACCGACAGGGACCTAATGAAAAACTGTTTTTT.

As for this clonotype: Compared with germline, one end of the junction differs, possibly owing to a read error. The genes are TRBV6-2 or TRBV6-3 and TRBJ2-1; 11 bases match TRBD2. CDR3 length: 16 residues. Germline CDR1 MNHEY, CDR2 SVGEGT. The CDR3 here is CASRQSGTSGSNERFF. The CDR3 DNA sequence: TGTGCCAGCAGGCAATCCGGGACTAGCGGCTCCAATGAGCGGTTCTTC.

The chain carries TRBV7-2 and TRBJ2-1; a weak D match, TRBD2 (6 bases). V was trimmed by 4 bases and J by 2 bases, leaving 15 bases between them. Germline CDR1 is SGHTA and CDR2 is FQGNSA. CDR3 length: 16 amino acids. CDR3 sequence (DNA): TGTGCCAGCAGCTCCTACGGGACTGCCCCCTACAATGAGCAGTTCTTC. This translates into CASSSYGTAPYNEQFF.

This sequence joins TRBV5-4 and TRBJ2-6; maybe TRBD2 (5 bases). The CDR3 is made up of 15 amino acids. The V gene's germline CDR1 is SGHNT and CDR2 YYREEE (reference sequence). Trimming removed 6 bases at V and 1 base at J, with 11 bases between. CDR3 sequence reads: CASTTSGSGANVLTF. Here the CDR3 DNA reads TGTGCCAGCACCACGTCGGGGTCTGGGGCCAACGTCCTGACTTTC. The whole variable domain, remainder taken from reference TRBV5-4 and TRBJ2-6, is ETGVTQSPTHLIKTRGQQVTLRCSSQSGHNTVSWYQQALGQGPQFIFQYYREEENGRGNFPPRFSGLQFPNYSSELNVNALELDDSALYLCASTTSGSGANVLTFGAGSRLTVL.

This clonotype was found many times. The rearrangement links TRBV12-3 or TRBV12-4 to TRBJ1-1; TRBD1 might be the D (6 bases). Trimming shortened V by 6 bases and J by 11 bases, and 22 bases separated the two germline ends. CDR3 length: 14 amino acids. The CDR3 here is CASSYRGGTVDAFF. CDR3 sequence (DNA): TGTGCCAGCAGCTATAGGGGGGGAACAGTCGACGCTTTCTTT.

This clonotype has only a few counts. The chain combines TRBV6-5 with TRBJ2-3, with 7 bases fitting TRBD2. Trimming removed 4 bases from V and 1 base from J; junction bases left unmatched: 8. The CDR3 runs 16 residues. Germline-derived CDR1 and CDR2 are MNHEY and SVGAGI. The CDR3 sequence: CASSLAGGWGTDTQYF. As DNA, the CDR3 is TGTGCCAGCAGTTTAGCCGGGGGGTGGGGCACAGATACGCAGTATTTT.

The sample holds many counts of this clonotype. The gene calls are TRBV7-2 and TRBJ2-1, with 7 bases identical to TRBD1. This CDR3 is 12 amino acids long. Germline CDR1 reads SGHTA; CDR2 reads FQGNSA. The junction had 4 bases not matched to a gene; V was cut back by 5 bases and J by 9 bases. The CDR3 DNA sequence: TGTGCCAGCAGCCTAGGGGGCGGTGAGCAGTTCTTC. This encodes CASSLGGGEQFF.